This T cell receptor beta chain came from a study of shared clonotypes between healthy human individuals. Study-level background: Per-donor plates numbered three CD4 naive, three CD4 memory, two CD8 naive and one CD8 memory. Overall study results and limits: Naive subsets generally had larger estimated richness than memory subsets. With few donors, the genetic and exposure-history diversity represented was limited.

About this clone: Its antigen is not identified.

Profiled with immunoSEQ multiplex PCR; TCRdb holds only in-frame clones, not every one. The sample holds around 1,100,000 clones; roughly 77% are singletons and the top ten take 0.89%. Germline V CDR1 and CDR2: SGHNT, YYREEE (reference sequence). V lost 2 bases and J 2 bases, leaving 7 bases between the germline ends. The CDR3 totals 13 residues. The sample taken for sequencing was memory CD4+ T cells from PBMCs. As to subset: CD45RA-negative fraction. The V and J genes are TRBV5-4 and TRBJ1-2; D is ambiguous. The receptor comes from a young man in good health. Some clones in this sample may be carry-over from other donors' samples. In DNA, the CDR3 is TGTGCCAGCAGCTTAATGGGGAACTATGGCTACACCTTC. Encoded protein: CASSLMGNYGYTF.